The text below deals with one TCR beta chain. The antigen is unknown. The data stem from a study of cytomegalovirus exposure and HLA in healthy donors. Both 60 Vbeta primers and 13 Jbeta primers went into the PCR. Clones were sequenced by immunoSEQ multiplex PCR, and TCRdb holds only the in-frame ones, with some missing. This sample yields around 160,000 clones, of which about 76% are seen a single time; roughly 2.6% belongs to the top ten. Study-wide results and limits: A later analysis reportedly found fewer N-insertions in an Asian-associated ancestry cluster than the approximately 700-donor mean.

This CDR3 is 11 amino acids long. The V gene's germline CDR1 is GTSNPN and CDR2 SVGIG (reference sequence). V was clipped by 8 bases and J by 8 bases; unmatched bases: 8. The TCR was taken from a woman in her forties in good health and CMV-seropositive. The sequenced sample was PBMCs. The chain couples TRBV30 to TRBJ2-7, with 8 bases fitting TRBD1. CDR3 loop: CAGLDREKQYF. The DNA of the CDR3 is TGTGCCGGCCTGGACAGGGAGAAGCAGTACTTC.